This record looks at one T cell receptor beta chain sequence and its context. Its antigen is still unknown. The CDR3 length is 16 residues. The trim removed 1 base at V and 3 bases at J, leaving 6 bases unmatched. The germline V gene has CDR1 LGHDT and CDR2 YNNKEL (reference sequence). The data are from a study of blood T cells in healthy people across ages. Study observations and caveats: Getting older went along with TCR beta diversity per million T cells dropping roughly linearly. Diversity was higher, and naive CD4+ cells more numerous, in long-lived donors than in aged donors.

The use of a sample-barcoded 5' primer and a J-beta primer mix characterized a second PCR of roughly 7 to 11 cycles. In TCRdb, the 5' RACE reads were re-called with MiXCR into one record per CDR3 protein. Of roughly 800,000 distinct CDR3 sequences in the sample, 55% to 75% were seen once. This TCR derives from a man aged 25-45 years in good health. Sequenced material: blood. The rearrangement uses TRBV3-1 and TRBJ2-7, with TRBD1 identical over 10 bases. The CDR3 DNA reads TGTGCCAGCAGCCAAGGGTGGACAGGGGGGGTCTACGAGCAGTACTTC. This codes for CASSQGWTGGVYEQYF.